Described below is a single T cell receptor (beta chain) sequence and its context. This clone was counted once. Its antigen is still unknown. There are no base qualities to consult, and no much larger clone falls within one base. The time point label for this specimen denotes: cells obtained before transplantation from donor or recipient. CD3+CD4+ and CD3+CD8+ populations were FACS-sorted from unstimulated pre-transplant donor and recipient cells taken from spleen or lymph nodes. This record belongs to a study of graft-versus-host responses after intestinal transplantation (dated by TCRdb to the early 2020s). At the level of the whole study: The transplants that recipients received were multivisceral, liver-intestinal, or isolated intestinal. All recipients received anti-thymocyte globulin induction followed by maintenance tacrolimus and steroids for about three years. After intestinal transplantation, graft-versus-host and host-versus-graft alloreactive T cell clones were followed in the graft, circulation and bone marrow using bulk TCR-beta CDR3 sequencing. Alloreactive clones were identified by sequencing pre-transplant mixed lymphocyte reaction products and comparing them with unstimulated pre-transplant donor and recipient T cells. The cohort enrolled 20 to 30 intestinal transplant recipients, one of whom was a retransplant, and 3 patients without pretransplant specimens were excluded. Donor T cell macrochimerism was defined as a peak of at least 4% donor T cells among recipient peripheral blood mononuclear cells. Instead of going to the commercial service, samples from a few later patients were sequenced in-house on an Illumina MiSeq and processed with MiXCR. Beyond this particular receptor, the publication reports: GvH clones were detected in recipient bone marrow, and some of these GvH clones were observed earlier in ileal mucosa or blood, consistent with an intestinal mucosal origin. Early after transplant, peak levels of circulating GvH clones were found to be associated with declines in HvG clones. Patients with donor T cell macrochimerism had high GvH to HvG T cell clonal ratios in their allografts. The relatively low number and heterogeneity of intestinal transplant patients limited the conclusions.

Per the germline V gene, SGHRS is the CDR1 and YFSETQ is the CDR2. The CDR3 measures 15 amino acids from cysteine to phenylalanine. Only the CDR3 region is kept as DNA, spanning 45 bases read in frame from base 1. The junction carries 10 bases between V and J, which are trimmed by 0 bases and 1 base respectively. To prepare the library, the immunoSEQ multiplex PCR assay was applied. For most patients, genomic DNA was isolated with the Qiagen DNeasy Blood and Tissue Kit and shipped frozen to Adaptive Biotechnologies for TCR sequencing. For most patients, genomic DNA was subjected to high-throughput TCR-beta CDR3 sequencing by Adaptive Biotechnologies. The study's processing was this. TCR sequencing data for 15 to 20 patients were retrieved from Adaptive's ImmunoSEQ software; a few other patients were processed with MiXCR and VDJtools. CD4 versus CD8 sorting errors were corrected by removing sequences found in both subsets at a frequency ratio below 5:1. CDR3 nucleotide sequences shared by donor and recipient were removed because the origin of these sequences could not be assigned. At least 2-fold expansion over unstimulated cells and a minimum CFSE-low frequency of 0.002% (template counts) or 0.001% (read counts) were required for clones to be classified as alloreactive. Clones detected in sequenced pre-transplant spleen, lymph node, or MLR CFSE-low populations of the donor or recipient were defined as mappable. Cumulative frequency of alloreactive clones was calculated as a percentage of all sequences weighted by copy number. Imported from immuneACCESS, the table was reduced by TCRdb to in-frame sequences with V and J called. These copies leave out some clones; in studies compared against another copy, an unresolved V gene accounts for under half, and the cause of the remainder is not known. V, J and clone size reflect that table, while D and trimming were determined from the DNA. In this sample the table shows about 110,000 clones, roughly 87% of which occur a single time. Roughly 0.64% of the sample is in the top ten clones.

This clonotype was obtained from a human donor who was the organ donor for an intestinal transplant. The chain employs TRBV5-1 and TRBJ1-2; no D gene can be assigned with confidence. Sequences were derived from unstimulated CD4+ T cells sorted from spleen or lymph node cells, sampled before transplant. This receptor carries the CDR3 CASSLDGLFNYGYTF. The DNA sequence is as follows: TGCGCCAGCAGCTTGGATGGGTTGTTTAACTATGGCTACACCTTC.